This TCR beta chain was identified during a study of blood T cell repertoires in COVID-19 (dated by TCRdb to the early 2020s). A note on the overall study: Samples from collaborators originated in the United States, Italy and Spain and spanned both the acute and convalescent phases of COVID-19. The prospective study material was composed of cDNA or gDNA derived from T cells, B-cell-depleted T cells, or PBMCs. Subjects who had been exposed to COVID-19, were actively infected with it, or had recovered from it provided the deeply sampled blood TCRbeta repertoires that made up the dataset. The repertoires were made available in a free public database intended to serve as a resource for research on the immune response to SARS-CoV-2. Samples were obtained from the ongoing ImmuneRACE study (first 160 participants) and from over 1,000 subjects provided by 6 global collaborators. Nearly every sample came with metadata listing a de-identified subject ID, COVID-19 status, age in years and sex. Where available, HLA class I and class II types were obtained from metadata supplied by the sample provider rather than from assay-based typing. Study-level results and caveats: The amount of clinical and demographic metadata varied by source and participant and was provided uncurated.

Participants in the prospective study were aged roughly 18 to 90 years, lived in some 24 United States geographic areas, and enrolled through a virtual design. To assign participants to cohorts, the prospective study relied on clinical history that participants themselves reported in a screening survey and a study questionnaire. ImmuneRACE Cohort 3 recovered participants were defined by two consecutive negative NP/OP PCR tests, healthcare professional clearance, or symptom resolution. Each participant in the prospective study had whole blood, serum and a nasopharyngeal or oropharyngeal swab collected by mobile phlebotomists. Over a roughly 2-month period, participants in the prospective study had the option of providing additional blood draws and questionnaires. Before DNA extraction, blood samples from the prospective study were shipped at room temperature or frozen. TCRbeta CDR3 regions were amplified from genomic DNA using the immunoSEQ Assay, a bias-controlled multiplex PCR. The original pipeline was this. Nucleated cell counts per sample were estimated from amplification of reference gene primers within the assay. Sequence reads were collapsed and filtered to measure the absolute abundance of every unique TCRbeta CDR3 rearrangement. For each sample, productive Simpson clonality was calculated by taking the square root of Simpson's diversity index across productive rearrangements. TCRdb holds this immuneACCESS table with in-frame rearrangements only. Some clones are missing; in checked studies, unresolved V genes explain under half, and the rest has no known cause. That table is the source of V, J and clone size, and D and trimming were worked out from the DNA. The sample contains approximately 170,000 clones, 80% of them found a single time. Jointly, the top ten make up less than 6% of the sample.

The germline ends are 12 bases apart after V is trimmed by 0 bases and J by 0 bases. Including cysteine and phenylalanine, the CDR3 has 16 amino acids. This entry keeps only the CDR3 DNA: 48 bases, framed from base 1. CDR1 and CDR2 were assigned from the germline V gene (reference sequence) as LGHDT and YNNKEL. Notes on this clone: The antigen this receptor binds is unknown. No much larger clonotype is one base removed from it; base qualities were not supplied.

This sequence uses TRBV3-1 (or the pseudogene TRBV3-2) and TRBJ2-7; a weak D assignment points to TRBD2 (6 bases agree). This sequence was found in a man aged 35 to 55 who had recovered from COVID-19. What was sequenced was PBMCs or T cells enriched from blood (not recorded which). At the DNA level, the sequence is TGTGCCAGCAGCCAAGATGGAGGGATAGGCTCCTACGAGCAGTACTTC. Translated, this gives CASSQDGGIGSYEQYF.